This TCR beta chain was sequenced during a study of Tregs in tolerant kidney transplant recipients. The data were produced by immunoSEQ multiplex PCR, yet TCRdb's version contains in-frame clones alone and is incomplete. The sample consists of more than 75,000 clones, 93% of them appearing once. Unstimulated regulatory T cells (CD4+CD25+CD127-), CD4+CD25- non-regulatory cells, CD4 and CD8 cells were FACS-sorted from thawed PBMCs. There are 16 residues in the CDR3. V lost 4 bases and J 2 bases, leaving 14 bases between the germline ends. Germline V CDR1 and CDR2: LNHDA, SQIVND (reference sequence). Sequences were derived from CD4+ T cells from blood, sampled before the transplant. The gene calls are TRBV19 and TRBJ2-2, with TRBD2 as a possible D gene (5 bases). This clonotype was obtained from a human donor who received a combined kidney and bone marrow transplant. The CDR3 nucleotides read TGTGCCAGTAGTACTCGACGGGAACCAAACACCGGGGAGCTGTTTTTT. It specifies CASSTRREPNTGELFF.